A selection of T cell receptor beta chains follows, all from one sample in a study of T cell responses to AZD1222 COVID-19 vaccine. Clones were read by immunoSEQ multiplex PCR, and TCRdb kept only the in-frame ones, dropping some. The table records around 140,000 clones, roughly nine tenths of them present only once. The sequenced sample was peripheral blood, obtained 28 days after the second AZD1222 dose. These receptor sequences come from an adult who received the AZD1222 COVID-19 vaccine. CDR3s include the opening cysteine and the closing phenylalanine or tryptophan. A D gene is named only where the DNA matches it firmly. Expanded clones get a size class; other rows say once, few or many, or leave the size out.

TRBD1	TRBJ1-2	TRBV2	NA	CASSVGQGNGYTF	TGTGCCAGCAGTGTCGGACAGGGGAATGGCTACACCTTC
TRBD2	TRBJ2-3	TRBV4-3	NA	CASSQEVGGTDTQYF	TGCGCCAGCAGCCAAGAAGTCGGGGGGACAGATACGCAGTATTTT
NA	TRBJ1-2	TRBV5-6	NA	CASSSSAGYTF	TGTGCCAGCAGCTCGAGTGCTGGCTACACCTTC
TRBD1	TRBJ1-4	TRBV2	NA	CASRETGGNEKLFF	TGTGCCAGCAGGGAAACAGGGGGTAATGAAAAACTGTTTTTT
NA	TRBJ1-1	TRBV19	NA	CASSPPGGGTEAFF	TGTGCCAGTAGTCCCCCCGGGGGCGGGACTGAAGCTTTCTTT
TRBD1	TRBJ2-7	TRBV3-1/TRBV3-2	NA	CASTKGQGLRGEQYF	TGTGCCAGCACGAAAGGACAGGGGCTCAGAGGAGAGCAGTACTTC
NA	TRBJ2-7	TRBV6-5	NA	CASSPDGVGEQYF	TGTGCCAGCAGTCCGGATGGGGTGGGGGAGCAGTACTTC
TRBD2	TRBJ2-1	TRBV27	NA	CASILSGTSDNEQFF	TGTGCCAGCATCCTTAGCGGGACGTCGGACAATGAGCAGTTCTTC
NA	TRBJ1-5	TRBV2	NA	CASSGQYNQPQHF	TGTGCCAGCAGTGGACAGTACAATCAGCCCCAGCATTTT
NA	TRBJ2-2	TRBV7-8	NA	CASSPGLYTGELFF	TGTGCCAGCAGCCCGGGACTTTACACCGGGGAGCTGTTTTTT
TRBD2	TRBJ2-1	TRBV19	NA	CASSPSSLAGGSSYNEQFF	TGTGCCAGTAGTCCTTCTTCCCTAGCGGGAGGTTCCTCCTACAATGAGCAGTTCTTC
TRBD2	TRBJ2-2	TRBV7-9	NA	CASSLATSGVNTGELFF	TGTGCCAGCAGCTTAGCTACTAGCGGGGTTAACACCGGGGAGCTGTTTTTT
NA	TRBJ1-2	TRBV6-5	once	CASSYGSGTNYGYTF	TGTGCCAGCAGTTACGGGTCGGGGACAAACTATGGCTACACCTTC
NA	TRBJ1-2	TRBV6-5	NA	CATLQAPGGYGYTF	TGTGCCACCCTACAGGCCCCTGGAGGCTATGGCTACACCTTC
NA	TRBJ1-2	TRBV4-1	NA	CASSQEGGGGRTLYGYTF	TGCGCCAGCAGCCAAGAGGGTGGCGGGGGGCGGACCCTCTATGGCTACACCTTC
NA	TRBJ2-5	TRBV30	NA	CAWSDNGETQYF	TGTGCCTGGAGTGATAACGGAGAGACCCAGTACTTC
TRBD1	TRBJ1-2	TRBV5-5	once	CASSLGQGANYGYTF	TGTGCCAGCAGCCTAGGACAGGGGGCTAACTATGGCTACACCTTC
TRBD1	TRBJ1-5	TRBV5-4	NA	CASSPDPTGIQPQHF	TGTGCCAGCAGCCCCGACCCGACAGGGATTCAGCCCCAGCATTTT
TRBD1	TRBJ1-2	TRBV5-4	few	CASSSTGTGINYGYTF	TGTGCCAGCAGCTCAACCGGGACAGGGATTAACTATGGCTACACCTTC
NA	TRBJ2-1	TRBV28	once	CASSLPGTLYNEQFF	TGTGCCAGCAGCCTACCCGGGACTTTATACAATGAGCAGTTCTTC
NA	TRBJ1-5	TRBV6-5	NA	CASSYSGGNQPQHF	TGTGCCAGCAGTTACTCAGGGGGGAATCAGCCCCAGCATTTT
TRBD1	TRBJ1-5	TRBV15	NA	CATSTGVGQPQHF	TGTGCCACCAGTACAGGGGTGGGACAGCCCCAGCATTTT
NA	TRBJ2-2	TRBV6-1	NA	CASSESDGTPTGELFF	TGTGCCAGCAGTGAATCTGATGGGACACCAACCGGGGAGCTGTTTTTT
NA	TRBJ2-5	TRBV30	NA	CAWSIRGETQYF	TGTGCTTGGAGTATTCGGGGAGAGACCCAGTACTTC
NA	TRBJ1-4	TRBV7-2	NA	CASSPNSNEKLFF	TGTGCCAGCAGCCCTAATTCTAATGAAAAACTGTTTTTT
TRBD1	TRBJ2-1	TRBV4-3	once	CASSQGTGGYNEQFF	TGCGCCAGCAGCCAAGGGACAGGGGGCTACAATGAGCAGTTCTTC
TRBD1	TRBJ1-2	TRBV5-5	NA	CASSGTQGANYGYTF	TGTGCCAGCAGCGGGACACAGGGGGCGAACTATGGCTACACCTTC
NA	TRBJ1-5	TRBV3-1/TRBV3-2	NA	CASSRQVNQPQHF	TGTGCCAGCAGCCGGCAAGTCAATCAGCCCCAGCATTTT
NA	TRBJ1-2	TRBV5-5	NA	CASSSAKSPGDYGYTF	TGTGCCAGCAGCTCCGCGAAGAGCCCGGGGGACTATGGCTACACCTTC
TRBD1	TRBJ1-5	TRBV10-3	few	CAISDHARQGTGQPQHF	TGTGCCATCAGTGACCACGCACGACAGGGGACGGGTCAGCCCCAGCATTTT
NA	TRBJ1-2	TRBV30	NA	CAWTSSGYGYTF	TGTGCCTGGACCTCCTCGGGGTATGGCTACACCTTC
NA	TRBJ1-6	TRBV2	NA	CASTRLPPSPLHF	TGTGCCAGCACCCGGCTCCCCCCTTCACCCCTCCACTTT
TRBD1	TRBJ1-2	TRBV11-1	once	CASSRGQGAEGYTF	TGTGCCAGCAGCCGGGGACAGGGGGCGGAAGGCTACACCTTC
NA	TRBJ1-5	TRBV19	NA	CASSIVAGRHQPQHF	TGTGCCAGTAGTATAGTCGCAGGGCGGCATCAGCCCCAGCATTTT
NA	TRBJ1-3	TRBV7-9	NA	CASSLGGTGNTIYF	TGTGCCAGCAGCTTAGGGGGGACCGGAAACACCATATATTTT
NA	TRBJ2-5	TRBV27	NA	CASSSPGRVTQYF	TGTGCCAGCAGTTCCCCGGGACGAGTGACCCAGTACTTC
TRBD2	TRBJ2-2	TRBV6-2/TRBV6-3	medium-sized	CASSASGGATGELFF	TGTGCCAGCAGTGCTAGCGGGGGGGCCACCGGGGAGCTGTTTTTT
TRBD2	TRBJ2-1	TRBV3-1/TRBV3-2	NA	CASSQAGGYNEQFF	TGTGCCAGCAGCCAGGCGGGGGGATACAATGAGCAGTTCTTC
TRBD1	TRBJ1-1	TRBV28	NA	CASRGGQGATEAFF	TGTGCCAGCAGAGGGGGACAGGGAGCAACTGAAGCTTTCTTT
NA	TRBJ1-3	TRBV28	NA	CASSLPNSGNTIYF	TGTGCCAGCAGTCTACCGAACTCTGGAAACACCATATATTTT
NA	TRBJ1-6	TRBV7-2	NA	CASVSLRENNSPLHF	TGTGCCAGCGTTAGCCTGAGGGAGAATAATTCACCCCTCCACTTT
NA	TRBJ2-7	TRBV18	once	CASSPGETATYEQYF	TGTGCCAGCTCACCAGGGGAGACAGCTACCTACGAGCAGTACTTC
TRBD1	TRBJ1-1	TRBV6-5	NA	CASEGQGLKGAFF	TGTGCCAGCGAGGGACAGGGGCTAAAGGGGGCTTTCTTT
NA	TRBJ2-1	TRBV7-2	NA	CASSPSAGQLTDEQFF	TGTGCCAGCAGCCCTAGTGCGGGACAGCTTACTGATGAGCAGTTCTTC
NA	TRBJ1-3	TRBV10-3	NA	CAISEQGLSGNTIYF	TGTGCCATCAGTGAGCAGGGGTTATCTGGAAACACCATATATTTT
NA	TRBJ1-6	TRBV7-2	NA	CASSSEDYNSPLHF	TGTGCCAGCAGCTCCGAGGACTATAATTCACCCCTCCACTTT
NA	TRBJ2-1	TRBV5-1	NA	CASSPGEYNEQFF	TGCGCCAGCAGCCCGGGAGAGTACAATGAGCAGTTCTTC
NA	TRBJ2-2	TRBV5-5	NA	CASRLGRTGELFF	TGTGCCAGCAGACTTGGGAGGACCGGGGAGCTGTTTTTT
NA	TRBJ1-2	TRBV4-1	NA	CASSQDKIGGSNYGYTF	TGCGCCAGCAGCCAAGATAAAATCGGCGGATCTAACTATGGCTACACCTTC